This TCR beta chain derives from a study of blood T cell repertoires in COVID-19. The method was immunoSEQ multiplex PCR; TCRdb's version includes in-frame clones alone and lacks a portion of them. The table includes 55,000 to 70,000 clones, roughly 80% detected once. Looked up from germline, CDR1 is SQVTM and CDR2 is ANQGSEA. The V segment lost 5 bases and the J segment 8 bases; nucleotides outside the gene matches: 5. The CDR3 consists of 11 residues. The chain has TRBV29-1 and TRBJ1-2; 7 bases agree with TRBD1. This clonotype originated in a man between 60 and 75 years old with acute or convalescent COVID-19. Sequencing was done on a sample of peripheral blood. The CDR3 nucleotides read TGCAGCGTTTATAGGGGGCTGGGCTACACCTTC. This sequence encodes CSVYRGLGYTF.